The 30 T cell receptor beta chains below all came from one sample that was sequenced in a study of naive CD8 T cells in extremely preterm neonates. Preterm samples came from extremely preterm deliveries at about 22-28 weeks. These receptors' targets are unknown. Study-wide points: Compared with older groups, preterm CDR3s were shorter, with fewer N additions and less trimming.

Sequenced by immunoSEQ multiplex PCR; TCRdb stores in-frame clones only, minus some. The sample records about 5,000 clones, 90% to 95% being singletons. The source material was naive CD8+ T cells from cord blood. These receptor sequences come from a boy who was born preterm.

V is TRBV28 and J is TRBJ2-3; D may be TRBD2 (5 bases). The V and J ends lost 2 bases and 2 bases respectively, with 8 bases between them. The germline CDR1 and CDR2 sequences are MDHEN and SYDVKM. The CDR3 contains 14 residues. CDR3 in DNA: TGTGCCAGCAGTTTAGAACTAGTCACAGATACGCAGTATTTT. The encoded protein is CASSLELVTDTQYF.

The chain links TRBV4-1 to TRBJ1-1; D is undetermined. The V gene's germline CDR1 is MGHRA and CDR2 YSYEKL. The CDR3 spans 12 residues. V lost 1 base and J lost 1, with 1 base in between. The DNA of the CDR3 is TGCGCCAGCAGCCAAGGGAACACTGAAGCTTTCTTT. Amino acids: CASSQGNTEAFF.

This sequence joins TRBV4-1 and TRBJ2-3; 9 bases align to TRBD2. The V segment lost 0 bases and the J segment 0 bases; nucleotides outside the gene matches: 4. This CDR3 spans 17 amino acids. Germline lookup yields CDR1 MGHRA and CDR2 YSYEKL. The CDR3 coding sequence is TGCGCCAGCAGCCAAGAGGCTAGCGGGACTAGCACAGATACGCAGTATTTT. It specifies CASSQEASGTSTDTQYF.

The chain has TRBV6-1 and TRBJ1-1, with TRBD1 matching 7 bases. The CDR3 contains 13 residues. Germline lookup yields CDR1 MNHNS and CDR2 SASEGT. V lost 7 bases to trimming and J lost 4 bases; unmatched junction nucleotides: 6. CDR3 in DNA: TGTGCCAGCACCCAGGGGGAGGGCACTGAAGCTTTCTTT. Translated, it gives CASTQGEGTEAFF.

In its sample, this clone was seen once. The CDR3 DNA reads TGCGCCAGCAGCCATGGGACAGGCGGCGCGAATGAGCAGTTCTTC. Its protein product is CASSHGTGGANEQFF. The chain carries TRBV4-3 and TRBJ2-1; 8 nucleotides match TRBD1. V shed 3 bases and J 7 bases; nucleotides not matched to a gene: 8. The CDR3 length is 15 residues. CDR1 is LGHNA and CDR2 is YSLEER in the germline V gene.

The V gene is TRBV11-2, the J gene TRBJ2-7; D is possibly TRBD1 (5 bases). The CDR3 covers 12 residues. Germline loops: CDR1 SGHAT, CDR2 FQNNGV. V gave up 4 bases and J gave up 3 bases, with 7 bases separating them. CDR3 DNA sequence: TGTGCCAGCAGCTGGACAAACTACGAGCAGTACTTC. It specifies CASSWTNYEQYF.

The V and J genes are TRBV12-2 and TRBJ2-1; no DNA check was done on the table's D call, TRBD2. TRBV12-2 is termed a pseudogene. The CDR3 contains 12 residues. The CDR3 loop is CASRLAGDEQFF. In nucleotides, the CDR3 is TGTGCAAGTCGCTTAGCGGGAGATGAGCAGTTCTTC.

This clone was detected only a few times. The identical CDR3 is also encoded by other nucleotide sequences in the sample. This rearrangement joins TRBV27 to TRBJ2-7; D unresolved. The CDR3 is 11 amino acids. Deletions cut 4 bases from V and 3 bases from J, with 4 bases between. The germline V gene encodes CDR1 MNHEY and CDR2 SMNVEV (reference sequence). The CDR3 loop is CASSSGYEQYF. The CDR3 DNA is TGTGCCAGCAGTTCCGGCTACGAGCAGTACTTC.

This clone occurred a few times. The rearrangement links TRBV27 to TRBJ2-7, with TRBD1 matching over 9 bases. V lost 6 bases, J lost 3 bases, and 0 bases stayed unmatched. Looked up from germline, CDR1 is MNHEY and CDR2 is SMNVEV (reference sequence). The CDR3 contains 12 residues. The CDR3 loop is CASRTGGYEQYF. CDR3 coding DNA: TGTGCCAGCAGGACAGGGGGCTACGAGCAGTACTTC.

This clone appeared a single time. This chain uses TRBV11-1 with TRBJ1-1; D is possibly TRBD1 (5 bases). Germline V gene data show CDR1 as SGHAT and CDR2 as FQDESV (reference sequence). V was pared by 5 bases and J by 1 base, with 8 bases between. This CDR3 has 13 amino acids. CDR3 sequence reads: CASSVTANTEAFF. CDR3 coding DNA: TGTGCCAGCAGCGTGACAGCGAACACTGAAGCTTTCTTT.

This sequence joins TRBV5-5 and TRBJ1-2; TRBD1 matches 10 bases. J lost 3 bases, V lost 4 bases, and 6 bases had no gene match. The CDR3 sequence is 15 residues long. The germline CDR1 and CDR2 sequences are SGHKS and YYEKEE (reference sequence). The CDR3 loop is CASSVLGQGYYGYTF. The CDR3, as DNA: TGTGCCAGCAGCGTGTTGGGACAGGGGTACTATGGCTACACCTTC.

The chain uses TRBV27 and TRBJ2-7, with 8 bases aligning to TRBD1. The CDR3 spans 13 residues. The germline V gene encodes CDR1 MNHEY and CDR2 SMNVEV (reference sequence). V shed 2 bases, J shed 4 bases, and the junction held 1 base outside the gene matches. The CDR3 loop is CASSLQGAYEQYF. Written as DNA, the CDR3 is TGTGCCAGCAGTTTACAGGGGGCGTACGAGCAGTACTTC.

The chain combines TRBV19 with TRBJ2-1, with no clear D. CDR3 length equals 13 residues. V was trimmed by 7 bases and J by 6 bases, leaving 13 bases between them. Germline CDR1 reads LNHDA; CDR2 reads SQIVND (reference sequence). The CDR3 spells CASTHSSPNEQFF. The CDR3 region has the DNA TGTGCCAGTACCCATAGCTCCCCCAATGAGCAGTTCTTC. The full variable domain, completed using reference TRBV19 and TRBJ2-1, is DGGITQSPKYLFRKEGQNVTLSCEQNLNHDAMYWYRQDPGQGLRLIYYSQIVNDFQKGDIAEGYSVSREKKESFPLTVTSAQKNPTAFYLCASTHSSPNEQFFGPGTRLTVL.

A single count supports this clone. The chain combines TRBV5-5 with TRBJ1-5; a weak D match, TRBD1 (5 bases). Trimming removed 0 bases from V and 1 base from J, with 5 bases in between. Germline lookup yields CDR1 SGHKS and CDR2 YYEKEE (reference sequence). This CDR3 has 14 amino acids. The CDR3 DNA reads as TGTGCCAGCAGCTTGGCAGGGAGCAATCAGCCCCAGCATTTT. Translating gives CASSLAGSNQPQHF.

The J gene is TRBJ2-1, the V gene TRBV5-8; 8 positions agree with TRBD1. V gave up 2 bases and J gave up 7 bases; unmatched junction bases: 11. The CDR3 sequence is 16 residues long. Germline lookup yields CDR1 SGHTS and CDR2 YDEGEE. The CDR3 here is CASSLSGGAYGNEQFF. CDR3 DNA sequence: TGTGCCAGCAGCTTATCAGGGGGCGCTTACGGGAATGAGCAGTTCTTC.

This rearrangement joins TRBV4-1 to TRBJ2-7, with 11 bases that match TRBD2. The CDR3 contains 15 residues. Germline-derived CDR1 and CDR2 are MGHRA and YSYEKL. The trim removed 1 base at V and 3 bases at J, leaving 2 bases unmatched. The CDR3 region is CASSQGGTSGYEQYF. CDR3 nucleotides: TGCGCCAGCAGCCAAGGCGGGACTAGCGGCTACGAGCAGTACTTC.

V usage is TRBV9 and J usage is TRBJ1-5; 8 bases match TRBD1. Looked up from germline, CDR1 is SGDLS and CDR2 is YYNGEE. The CDR3 extends over 15 amino acids. Trimming removed 0 bases from V and 1 base from J; junction bases left unmatched: 0. CDR3 bases: TGTGCCAGCAGCGTAGCAGGGGGCAGCAATCAGCCCCAGCATTTT. Protein sequence: CASSVAGGSNQPQHF. Combining the CDR3 with reference TRBV9 and TRBJ1-5 gives the whole variable domain DSGVTQTPKHLITATGQRVTLRCSPRSGDLSVYWYQQSLDQGLQFLIQYYNGEERAKGNILERFSAQQFPDLHSELNLSSLELGDSALYFCASSVAGGSNQPQHFGDGTRLSIL.

The V gene is TRBV27, the J gene TRBJ2-7, with TRBD2 matching over 12 bases. The CDR3 has 14 residues. The germline gives CDR1 MNHEY, CDR2 SMNVEV (reference sequence). The junction had 2 bases not matched to a gene; V was cut back by 4 bases and J by 4 bases. The CDR3: CASSYGTSGYEQYF. For the CDR3, the DNA is TGTGCCAGCAGTTACGGGACTAGCGGGTACGAGCAGTACTTC.

CDR3 bases: TGTGCCATCAGTGAAGGACAGGTGGGGGCTTATGGCTACACCTTC. Translating gives CAISEGQVGAYGYTF. V usage is TRBV10-3 and J usage is TRBJ1-2; 7 nucleotides align to TRBD1. Germline lookup yields CDR1 ENHRY and CDR2 SYGVKD. The trim removed 3 bases at V and 5 bases at J, leaving 9 bases unmatched. The CDR3 covers 15 residues.

This chain uses TRBV19 with TRBJ1-1, with a possible D match to TRBD1 (5 bases). This CDR3 has 13 residues. Trimming removed 1 base from V and 5 bases from J, with 8 bases in between. CDR1 LNHDA and CDR2 SQIVND come from the germline V gene (reference sequence). The CDR3: CASSIAGGTEAFF. CDR3 in DNA: TGTGCCAGTAGTATAGCGGGGGGGACTGAAGCTTTCTTT.

This chain uses TRBV2 with TRBJ2-7, with D perhaps TRBD2 (6 bases). V was clipped by 3 bases and J by 0 bases, with 6 bases between them. The CDR3 loop spans 13 amino acids. The germline V gene has CDR1 SNHLY and CDR2 FYNNEI. CDR3 bases: TGTGCCAGCAGTGAGGGACTCTCCTACGAGCAGTACTTC. As protein: CASSEGLSYEQYF.

The chain has TRBV27 and TRBJ2-1; no firm D call. The V gene lost 3 bases and the J gene lost 7 bases, with 7 bases spanning the gap. Germline values: CDR1 MNHEY, CDR2 SMNVEV (reference sequence). The CDR3 loop spans 12 amino acids. The CDR3 sequence is CASSFRPNEQFF. CDR3 DNA sequence: TGTGCCAGCAGTTTCCGGCCGAATGAGCAGTTCTTC.

The rearrangement links TRBV28 to TRBJ2-7, with 7 bases identical to TRBD2. This CDR3 is built from 14 residues. CDR1 and CDR2 from the germline V gene are MDHEN and SYDVKM. V lost 5 bases to trimming and J lost 0 bases; unmatched junction nucleotides: 4. CDR3 nucleotide sequence: TGTGCCAGCAGTCCGCGGACTAGCTCCTACGAGCAGTACTTC. Translation gives CASSPRTSSYEQYF.

The chain joins TRBV10-1 to TRBJ1-1, with a weak D call TRBD1 (6 bases). The length of the CDR3 is 14 residues. Trimming stripped 2 bases from V and 1 base from J, with 8 bases between. The V gene's germline CDR1 is WNHNN and CDR2 SYGVQD (reference sequence). CDR3 in amino acids: CASSETQGNTEAFF. The CDR3 DNA follows: TGCGCCAGCAGTGAGACACAGGGGAACACTGAAGCTTTCTTT.

The chain combines TRBV9 with TRBJ2-6; the match to TRBD1 covers 7 bases. This CDR3 contains 16 residues. The V and J ends lost 0 bases and 3 bases, in that order; junction bases with no gene match: 3. The V gene's germline CDR1 is SGDLS and CDR2 YYNGEE. The CDR3 spells CASSVGRGFGANVLTF. The CDR3 bases are TGTGCCAGCAGCGTAGGCAGGGGGTTTGGGGCCAACGTCCTGACTTTC.

V usage is TRBV29-1 and J usage is TRBJ2-7, with a weak D call TRBD1 (6 bases). CDR1 SQVTM and CDR2 ANQGSEA come from the germline V gene. The CDR3 length is 12 residues. V was trimmed by 4 bases and J by 4 bases, leaving 11 bases between them. CDR3 DNA sequence: TGCAGCGTTGTCGCAGGGGAATACGAGCAGTACTTC. Its translation: CSVVAGEYEQYF.

J is TRBJ2-4 and V is TRBV28, with no clear D. V dropped 0 bases and J dropped 2 bases, with 5 bases sitting between them. The CDR3 contains 14 residues. Per germline, CDR1 MDHEN and CDR2 SYDVKM. The CDR3 sequence is CASSLWGTKNIQYF. The DNA for the CDR3 is TGTGCCAGCAGTTTATGGGGGACCAAAAACATTCAGTACTTC.

For the CDR3, the DNA is TGTGCCAGCAGCTTTTCGGTAGAAGCCAATGAGCAGTTCTTC. Its translation: CASSFSVEANEQFF. This sequence joins TRBV5-5 and TRBJ2-1; D not certain. This CDR3 comprises 14 residues. Germline CDR1 SGHKS, CDR2 YYEKEE (reference sequence). The V end was cut by 2 bases, the J end by 6 bases, with 12 bases between.

The gene calls are TRBV4-3 and TRBJ2-7, with 12 bases matching TRBD2. The V and J ends lost 5 bases and 4 bases, in that order; junction bases with no gene match: 6. There are 15 residues in the CDR3. Germline V CDR1 and CDR2: LGHNA, YSLEER. The chain's CDR3 is CASSLRTSGDYEQYF. In DNA, the CDR3 is TGCGCCAGCAGCTTACGGACTAGCGGGGATTACGAGCAGTACTTC.

DNA for the CDR3: TGCGCCAGCAGCCAAGGGACACTTAACACCGGGGAGCTGTTTTTT. Protein: CASSQGTLNTGELFF. The chain carries TRBV4-1 and TRBJ2-2; D may be TRBD1 (5 bases). The CDR3 contains 15 residues. Deletions cut 1 base from V and 2 bases from J, with 8 bases between. Germline-derived CDR1 and CDR2 are MGHRA and YSYEKL.